The following is a T cell receptor beta chain sequence with its context. Here immunoSEQ multiplex PCR was the method, and the copy in TCRdb shows in-frame clones only, minus some. The table lists about 300,000 clones, approximately 90% of them singletons. This sample is part of a study of blood T cell repertoires in COVID-19. Germline values: CDR1 SGHVS, CDR2 FNYEAQ. Between the trimmed V and J ends, which lost 5 bases and 0 bases, there was a span of 13 bases. The CDR3 spans 15 residues. This chain uses TRBV7-6 with TRBJ1-1; D possibly corresponds to TRBD1 (5 bases). The receptor comes from a woman aged 25 to 39 who had recovered from COVID-19. Sequencing input: PBMCs or T cells enriched from blood (not recorded which). The CDR3 is CASSGGDGLNTEAFF. Written as DNA, the CDR3 is TGTGCCAGCAGCGGGGGGGACGGACTGAACACTGAAGCTTTCTTT.